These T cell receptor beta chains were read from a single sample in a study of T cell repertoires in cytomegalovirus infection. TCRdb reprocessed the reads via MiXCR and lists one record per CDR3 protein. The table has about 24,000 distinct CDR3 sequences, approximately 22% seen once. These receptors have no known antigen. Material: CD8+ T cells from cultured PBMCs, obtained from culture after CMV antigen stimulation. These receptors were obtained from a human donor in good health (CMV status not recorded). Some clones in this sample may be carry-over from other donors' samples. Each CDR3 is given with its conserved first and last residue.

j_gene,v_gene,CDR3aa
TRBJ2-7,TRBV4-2,CASSQDFTASYYEQYF
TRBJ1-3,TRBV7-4,CASSQSGTVIGNTIYF
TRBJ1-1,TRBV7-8,CASSLGTHTEAFF
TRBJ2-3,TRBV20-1,CSAGPGTETHYTDTQYF
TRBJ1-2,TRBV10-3,CAITTATNYGYTF
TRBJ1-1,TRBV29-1,CSATKDRGIEAFF
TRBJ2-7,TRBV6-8,CASSYEHEQYF
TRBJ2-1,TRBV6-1,CASSEVRGGLNEQFF
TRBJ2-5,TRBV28,CASSLYASGGAAETQYF
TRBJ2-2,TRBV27,CASTKTGLGTGELFF
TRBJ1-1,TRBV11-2,CASSGLTMNTEAFF
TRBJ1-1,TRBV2,CASSAEGWGEAFF
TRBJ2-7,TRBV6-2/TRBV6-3,CASSRQGALDEQYF
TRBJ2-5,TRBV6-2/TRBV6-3,CASSYSGVGETQYF
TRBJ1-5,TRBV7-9,CASGTEEVNRPQHF
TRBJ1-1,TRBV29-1,CSVDYGWDTEAFF
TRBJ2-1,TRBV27,CASSSAGNPYNEQFF
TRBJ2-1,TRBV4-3,CASSQEGGRGRLSYNEQFF
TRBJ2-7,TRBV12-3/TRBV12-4,CASSRSGTGVRYEQYF
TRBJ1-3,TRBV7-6,CASRSGAGPSGNTIYF
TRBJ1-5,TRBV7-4,CASSLEGTGEGNQPQHF
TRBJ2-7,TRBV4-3,CASSQDRAGGRNEQYF
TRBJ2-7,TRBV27,CASRGGGRGSYEQYF
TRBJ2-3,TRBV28,CASSGGTSGGAADTQYF
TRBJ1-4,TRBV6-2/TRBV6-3,CASSQPGQGYEKLFF
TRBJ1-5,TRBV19,CASSNGAGVPQHF
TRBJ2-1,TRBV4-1,CASGGSLLDNEQFF
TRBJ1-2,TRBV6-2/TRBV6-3,CASSAPGQGLNYGYTF
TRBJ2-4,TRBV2,CASCVEGAAKNIQYF
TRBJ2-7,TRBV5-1,CASSYQTGTAGEQYF
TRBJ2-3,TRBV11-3,CASSSRVVDTQYF
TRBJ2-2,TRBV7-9,CASSQLAGDPGNTGELFF
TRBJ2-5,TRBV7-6,CASSRHPYQETQYF
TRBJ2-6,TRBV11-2,CASSPTGVGANVLTF
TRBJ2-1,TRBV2,CASSPAGWNNEQFF
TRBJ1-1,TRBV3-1,CASSQDPGMNTEAFF
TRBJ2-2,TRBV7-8,CASSLGLARRIMFF
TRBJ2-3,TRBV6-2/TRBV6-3,CASSYRRTSGPKADTQYF
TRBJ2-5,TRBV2,CASREGFGETQYF
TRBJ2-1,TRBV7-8,CASSLRAGLIEQFF
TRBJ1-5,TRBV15,CATSRDSPLGSRGQTQPQHF
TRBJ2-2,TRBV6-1,CASSVEAGGPAGELFF
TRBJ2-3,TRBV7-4,CASSTTSGGTDTQYF
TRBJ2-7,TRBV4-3,CASSQDVGDDRGTYEQYF
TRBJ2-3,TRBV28,CASTLDRGRKSTDTQYF
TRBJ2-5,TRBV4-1,CASSQHRDLAPETQYF
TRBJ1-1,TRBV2,CASSQGLNTEAFF
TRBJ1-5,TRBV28,CASSPSDGSNQPQHF
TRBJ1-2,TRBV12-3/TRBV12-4,CASSPGGGRNYGYTF
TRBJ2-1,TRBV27,CASSWGRGGRGNEQFF
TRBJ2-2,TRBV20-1,CSAREPPITGELFF
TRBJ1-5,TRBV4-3,CASSQDLGGQYSNQPQHF
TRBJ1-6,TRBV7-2,CASSFDPSSPLHF
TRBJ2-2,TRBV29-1,CSVEDDRVVGFGELFF
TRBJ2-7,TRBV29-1,CSVEGVGGTYDEQYF
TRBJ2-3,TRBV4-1,CASSPQDPRGTLSTDTQYF
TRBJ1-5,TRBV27,CASSLRGPGGSNQPQHF